One and the same sample provided the 5 T cell receptor beta chains below, sequenced in a study of cytomegalovirus exposure and HLA in healthy donors. 13 Jbeta primers and 60 Vbeta primers were used for the PCR. Assay used: immunoSEQ multiplex PCR; TCRdb lists only in-frame clones, some missing. The sample includes 160,000 or so clones, 84% seen only once; the top ten take roughly 2.1%. The sample was PBMCs. The receptors were sampled from a young man in good health and CMV-seronegative.

The chain uses TRBV2 and TRBJ2-7; a possible D gene is TRBD1 (6 bases). V lost 3 bases, J lost 1 base, and 16 bases lay in between. This CDR3 has 16 residues. Per the germline V gene, CDR1 is SNHLY and CDR2 is FYNNEI. The CDR3, as DNA: TGTGCCAGCAGTGAGGGGGCAGGGACGATGTCCTACGAGCAGTACTTC. Its translation: CASSEGAGTMSYEQYF.

This chain links TRBV7-9 with TRBJ1-1; D not certain. The CDR3 totals 12 residues. Germline V gene data show CDR1 as SEHNR and CDR2 as FQNEAQ (reference sequence). V was clipped by 3 bases and J by 2 bases, with 4 bases between them. The CDR3 sequence: CASSFKNTEAFF. The CDR3 DNA reads TGTGCCAGCAGCTTTAAAAACACTGAAGCTTTCTTT.

The chain carries TRBV28 and TRBJ2-1, with 7 bases aligning to TRBD2. The CDR3 extends over 21 amino acids. After removal of 4 bases from V and 7 bases from J, the junction contained 28 bases not matched to a gene. CDR1 MDHEN and CDR2 SYDVKM come from the germline V gene. The CDR3 region is CASSSSGWVDLTAPGGNEQFF. The CDR3 DNA follows: TGTGCCAGCAGTTCATCGGGCTGGGTTGACCTAACGGCCCCCGGGGGGAATGAGCAGTTCTTC. The full variable domain, with the rest looked up from reference TRBV28 and TRBJ2-1, is DVKVTQSSRYLVKRTGEKVFLECVQDMDHENMFWYRQDPGLGLRLIYFSYDVKMKEKGDIPEGYSVSREKKERFSLILESASTNQTSMYLCASSSSGWVDLTAPGGNEQFFGPGTRLTVL.

This clone has a single count. The J gene is TRBJ2-1, the V gene TRBV5-6, with D possibly matching TRBD1 (7 bases). The ends were cut back, 4 bases at V and 2 bases at J, with 10 bases in the middle. The CDR3 is 14 residues long. Germline CDR1 and CDR2: SGHDT and YYEEEE. In DNA form, the CDR3 reads TGTGCCAGCAGCGGCGGGACAGCCTACAATGAGCAGTTCTTC. Protein sequence: CASSGGTAYNEQFF.

This clone was counted a few times. The chain has TRBV19 and TRBJ1-5; 11 bases map to TRBD1. After removal of 6 bases from V and 2 bases from J, the junction contained 9 bases not matched to a gene. Germline-derived CDR1 and CDR2 are LNHDA and SQIVND (reference sequence). This CDR3 comprises 17 residues. The CDR3 sequence: CASSGQGAVWGNQPQHF. The CDR3 DNA reads as TGTGCCAGTAGCGGACAGGGGGCAGTTTGGGGCAATCAGCCCCAGCATTTT.